These 18 T cell receptor beta chains were all obtained from the same sample, sequenced in a study of regulatory T cells in long-lasting Graves disease. iRepertoire HTBI primers and Arm-PCR of CDR3 regions built TCR beta libraries. One entry per CDR3 protein, called by TCRdb with MiXCR from the multiplex PCR reads. There are 550,000 to 600,000 distinct CDR3 sequences in the sample; approximately 16% occur only once, and 12% lies in the top ten. Time point denoted: newly diagnosed GD, antithyroid drugs for less than 3 months. Generation of the TCR library employed RNA extracted from PBMCs. Separately, the same data were catalogued under a study of T cells in Graves' hyperthyroidism and ophthalmopathy.

The specimen was peripheral blood mononuclear cells (PBMCs), collected at new diagnosis, from a patient treated with antithyroid drugs. The receptors were sampled from a man between 18 and 35 years old with Graves disease.

This clonotype was seen ten or more times. The V and J genes are TRBV3-1 and TRBJ1-5; D gene unclear. Germline CDR1 LGHDT, CDR2 YNNKEL (reference sequence). V gave up 0 bases and J gave up 11 bases, with 11 bases separating them. CDR3 length: 13 amino acids. The CDR3 is CASSQDSGRAQHF. The CDR3 DNA is TGTGCCAGCAGCCAAGATTCCGGAAGGGCCCAGCATTTT.

This clonotype was seen a few times. The chain combines TRBV9 with TRBJ1-5, with unresolved D. Germline V gene data show CDR1 as SGDLS and CDR2 as YYNGEE. V was trimmed by 3 bases and J by 1 base, leaving 8 bases between them. This CDR3 has 14 residues. The CDR3 coding sequence is TGTGCCAGCAGCGGGGTAGGGAGCAATCAGCCCCAGCATTTT. Amino acids: CASSGVGSNQPQHF.

There are a few counts of this clonotype. CDR3 nucleotide sequence: TGTGCCAGCGCTCACTTGGGGGCCCGGGGGTACAATGAGCAGTTCTTC. The encoded protein is CASAHLGARGYNEQFF. This chain joins TRBV28 and TRBJ2-1; D is possibly TRBD1 or TRBD2 (6 bases each). The ends were cut back, 8 bases at V and 4 bases at J, with 21 bases in the middle. The CDR3 loop spans 16 amino acids. Germline V gene lookup returns CDR1 MDHEN and CDR2 SYDVKM.

In this sample, this clonotype turned up many times. V gene TRBV7-9 combines with J gene TRBJ2-1; D remains unclear. V gave up 1 base and J gave up 0 bases, with 10 bases separating them. Per germline, CDR1 SEHNR and CDR2 FQNEAQ (reference sequence). The CDR3 consists of 16 residues. This CDR3 reads CASSLESGRSYNEQFF. Written as DNA, the CDR3 is TGTGCCAGCAGCTTAGAGTCAGGTCGCTCCTACAATGAGCAGTTCTTC.

This chain links TRBV6-1 with TRBJ1-4; the match to TRBD1 covers 9 bases. Germline V gene lookup returns CDR1 MNHNS and CDR2 SASEGT. CDR3 size: 16 residues. V lost 10 bases to trimming and J lost 8 bases; unmatched junction nucleotides: 17. CDR3 nucleotide sequence: TGTGCCATCCGGGACAGGGAAGACCGCACAAACGAAAAACTGTTTTTT. Protein: CAIRDREDRTNEKLFF.

This clonotype was seen at least ten times. The genes are TRBV27 and TRBJ1-1; D uncertain. Per the germline V gene, CDR1 is MNHEY and CDR2 is SMNVEV (reference sequence). V was shortened by 5 bases and J by 7 bases, with 14 bases between the two germline ends. This CDR3 contains 13 residues. The DNA for the CDR3 is TGTGCCAGCAGTATGACGCGACTTGATGAAGCTTTCTTT. This sequence encodes CASSMTRLDEAFF.

The table lists this clonotype with many counts. V usage is TRBV2 and J usage is TRBJ1-2, with no clear D. The ends were cut back, 11 bases at V and 1 base at J, with 14 bases in the middle. The CDR3 spans 13 residues. Germline V gene lookup returns CDR1 SNHLY and CDR2 FYNNEI. The CDR3 is CAQQWSINYGYTF. In DNA form, the CDR3 reads TGTGCCCAGCAGTGGTCGATTAACTATGGCTACACCTTC.

As to this clonotype: With a much larger clone just one base away, this may be a read error. V gene TRBV2 combines with J gene TRBJ2-5; D remains ambiguous. Trimming took 4 bases from V and 5 from J, leaving 5 bases between them. This CDR3 has 11 residues. The germline V gene has CDR1 SNHLY and CDR2 FYNNEI. The CDR3 DNA sequence: TGTGCCAGCAGTGGTTGGGAGACCCAGTACTTC. This sequence encodes CASSGWETQYF.

Of note for this clonotype: A read error may be the cause here, since a much bigger clone is one base away. The rearrangement uses TRBV20-1 and TRBJ2-7; D is ambiguous. This CDR3 comprises 15 residues. Germline CDR1 is DFQATT and CDR2 is SNEGSKA (reference sequence). The V end lost 2 bases, the J end lost 0 bases, and 14 bases lay between the germline ends. In DNA, the CDR3 is TGCAGTGCTAGAAAGTTTCTGGTGAGCTCCTACGAGCAGTACTTC. Residues: CSARKFLVSSYEQYF.

This clonotype has a count of ten or more. This chain links TRBV2 with TRBJ2-2; no definite D call. The CDR3 spans 15 residues. V was clipped by 5 bases and J by 4 bases, with 14 bases between them. Germline V gene sequence: CDR1 SNHLY, CDR2 FYNNEI. The CDR3 region is CASSFFGSVTGELFF. The CDR3 DNA reads TGTGCCAGCAGTTTCTTCGGGTCGGTCACCGGGGAGCTGTTTTTT.

Turning to this clonotype: A clone one base away is much larger, so this may be a read error. The V call is TRBV13, the J call TRBJ2-1; no definite D call. This CDR3 has 12 residues. V lost 0 bases, J lost 9 bases, and 6 bases lay in between. Germline V gene data show CDR1 as PRHDT and CDR2 as FYEKMQ (reference sequence). The chain's CDR3 is CASSLGETEQFF. CDR3 bases: TGTGCCAGCAGCTTAGGGGAGACTGAGCAGTTCTTC. Combining the CDR3 with reference TRBV13 and TRBJ2-1 gives the whole variable domain AAGVIQSPRHLIKEKRETATLKCYPIPRHDTVYWYQQGPGQDPQFLISFYEKMQSDKGSIPDRFSAQQFSDYHSELNMSSLELGDSALYFCASSLGETEQFFGPGTRLTVL.

V is TRBV13 and J is TRBJ2-1; 7 nucleotides match TRBD2. V was pared by 4 bases and J by 1 base, with 13 bases of the junction left unmatched. The CDR3 is 18 amino acids. Germline V gene lookup returns CDR1 PRHDT and CDR2 FYEKMQ (reference sequence). The CDR3 DNA sequence: TGTGCCAGCAGCTCGGTAAGAGGACTAGAGGGTTCCTACAATGAGCAGTTCTTC. Amino acids: CASSSVRGLEGSYNEQFF.

There are many counts of this clonotype. The chain employs TRBV11-2 and TRBJ2-3; maybe TRBD2 (6 bases). This CDR3 region has 13 residues. CDR1 is SGHAT and CDR2 is FQNNGV in the germline V gene. The V end lost 9 bases, the J end lost 4 bases, and 14 bases lay between the germline ends. CDR3 sequence: CASNRGEADTQYF. The CDR3 DNA is TGTGCCAGTAATAGAGGGGAGGCAGATACGCAGTATTTT.

This clonotype has a count of ten or more. The V and J genes are TRBV30 and TRBJ1-1, with D perhaps matching TRBD1 (6 bases). The CDR3 totals 14 residues. CDR1 GTSNPN and CDR2 SVGIG come from the germline V gene (reference sequence). V lost 3 bases and J 5 bases, leaving 16 bases between the germline ends. The CDR3 coding sequence is TGTGCCTGGAGGGCTTACCCAGGGGTAACTGAAGCTTTCTTT. Translated: CAWRAYPGVTEAFF. Filled out from reference TRBV30 and TRBJ1-1, the complete variable domain reads SQTIHQWPATLVQPVGSPLSLECTVEGTSNPNLYWYRQAAGRGLQLLFYSVGIGQISSEVPQNLSASRPQDRQFILSSKKLLLSDSGFYLCAWRAYPGVTEAFFGQGTRLTVV.

This clonotype occurred many times. At one end the junction does not follow the germline gene, possibly because of a read error. This rearrangement joins TRBV4-1 to TRBJ2-7, with D tentatively TRBD1 (6 bases). Per germline, CDR1 MGHRA and CDR2 YSYEKL. The CDR3 has 14 amino acids. Here the CDR3 DNA reads TGTGCCAGCAGCCCAAAACAGGGCTCCTACGAGCAGTACTTC. Translated, it gives CASSPKQGSYEQYF.

The rearrangement joins TRBV6-4 to TRBJ2-7; 13 nucleotides match TRBD2. The CDR3 contains 17 residues. V lost 4 bases and J lost 5; bases outside the gene matches: 11. Germline CDR1 MRHNA, CDR2 SNTAGT. As DNA, the CDR3 is TGTGCCAGCAGTGGTAGGACTAGCGGGAGCTTTGTGGACGAGCAGTACTTC. The encoded protein is CASSGRTSGSFVDEQYF.

This clonotype was detected only a few times. The gene calls are TRBV30 and TRBJ2-3; perhaps D is TRBD1 or TRBD2 (6 bases each). TRBJ2-5 matches the DNA end more closely, so the J call is doubtful. Germline V gene sequence: CDR1 GTSNPN, CDR2 SVGIG (reference sequence). The length of the CDR3 is 13 residues. The CDR3 DNA is TGTGCCTGGAGTGTAATGGCAGGGGAGGCCCAGTACTTC. Translation gives CAWSVMAGEAQYF.

V is TRBV20-1 and J is TRBJ1-1; 7 positions agree with TRBD1. CDR3 size: 13 residues. Germline V CDR1 and CDR2: DFQATT, SNEGSKA (reference sequence). The CDR3 DNA sequence: TGCAGGGGAATGCAGGGGGATATCACTGAAGCTTTCTTT. Protein: CRGMQGDITEAFF.